The sequence of this T cell receptor beta chain was determined in a study of T cells in Graves' hyperthyroidism and ophthalmopathy. This clonotype was detected many times. Its cognate antigen is unknown. TCR beta CDR3 regions were amplified from RNA. TCR CDR3 regions were first amplified by RT-PCR with HTBI primers. TCRdb reanalysed the multiplex PCR reads using MiXCR and keeps one entry per CDR3 protein. The table lists some 620,000 distinct CDR3 sequences, around 16% of them singletons. Findings and limits, study-wide: Ophthalmopathy prediction by the model preceded onset by a median approximately six months. Most clonotypes expanded in thyroid above 0.001 were likewise present in blood.

Germline V CDR1 and CDR2: SGHVS, FNYEAQ. With V trimmed by 5 bases and J by 9 bases, 5 bases remained unmatched. The length of the CDR3 is 13 residues. Over 18 months, lack of ophthalmopathy progression marked Graves' hyperthyroidism as stable. The clonotype comes from a woman in her twenties or thirties with Graves' hyperthyroidism. Sequenced sample: blood. The chain carries TRBV7-6 and TRBJ2-1, with TRBD2 matching 9 bases. The CDR3 is CASSPQAGGEQFF. CDR3 DNA sequence: TGTGCCAGCAGCCCACAAGCGGGGGGTGAGCAGTTCTTC.